Below are 14 T cell receptor beta chains sequenced from a single sample in a study of Ad26.COV2.S vaccination and SARS-CoV-2 variants. Noted treatment: 15 to 20 received Ad26.COV2.S at low or high dose, single or two shots; roughly five received placebo; per-sample allocation not given. Sampling occurred on day 63 after the first vaccine or placebo injection. This table comes from immunoSEQ multiplex PCR, and its TCRdb copy is limited to in-frame clones, with some not included. The table includes 200,000 to 300,000 clones, approximately 87% detected once. The sequencing here drew on peripheral blood, taken in a trial of Ad26.COV2.S vaccine versus placebo. The receptors here all came from a person between 18 and 65 years old who received the Ad26.COV2.S COVID-19 vaccine or a placebo.

V and J are TRBV28 and TRBJ2-1, with TRBD1 matching over 7 bases. The J segment lost 1 base and the V segment lost 6 bases, leaving 9 bases of the junction unmatched. The CDR3 sequence is 16 residues long. Germline values: CDR1 MDHEN, CDR2 SYDVKM. CDR3 residues: CASRFGKGASYNEQFF. For the CDR3, the DNA is TGTGCCAGCAGATTCGGAAAGGGGGCGTCCTACAATGAGCAGTTCTTC.

The rearrangement joins TRBV30 to TRBJ1-2; D unclear. The germline V and J ends were trimmed by 0 bases and 4 bases, with 15 bases remaining between them. The CDR3 has 15 residues. Germline loops: CDR1 GTSNPN, CDR2 SVGIG (reference sequence). The CDR3 loop is CAWSVGRATGYGYTF. The CDR3 DNA sequence: TGTGCCTGGAGTGTCGGGCGGGCGACGGGCTATGGCTACACCTTC. Together with reference TRBV30 and TRBJ1-2, the CDR3 gives the full variable domain: SQTIHQWPATLVQPVGSPLSLECTVEGTSNPNLYWYRQAAGRGLQLLFYSVGIGQISSEVPQNLSASRPQDRQFILSSKKLLLSDSGFYLCAWSVGRATGYGYTFGSGTRLTVV.

The chain carries TRBV28 and TRBJ1-2, with unresolved D. There are 10 residues in the CDR3. The ends were cut back, 8 bases at V and 4 bases at J, with 5 bases in the middle. Germline V gene lookup returns CDR1 MDHEN and CDR2 SYDVKM. CDR3 amino acids: CASGPYGYTF. CDR3 nucleotide sequence: TGTGCCAGCGGACCCTATGGCTACACCTTC.

V usage is TRBV11-2 and J usage is TRBJ2-1; either TRBD1 or TRBD2 may supply D (5 bases each). The germline V gene encodes CDR1 SGHAT and CDR2 FQNNGV. Between the trimmed V and J ends, which lost 5 bases and 9 bases, there was a span of 11 bases. The CDR3 totals 12 residues. In DNA form, the CDR3 reads TGTGCCAGCAGCCCGGGGCAGGGTGAGCAGTTCTTC. Its translation is CASSPGQGEQFF. Combining the CDR3 with reference TRBV11-2 and TRBJ2-1 gives the whole variable domain EAGVAQSPRYKIIEKRQSVAFWCNPISGHATLYWYQQILGQGPKLLIQFQNNGVVDDSQLPKDRFSAERLKGVDSTLKIQPAKLEDSAVYLCASSPGQGEQFFGPGTRLTVL.

This sequence joins TRBV28 and TRBJ1-2; 9 nucleotides line up with TRBD1. V lost 6 bases to trimming and J lost 4 bases; unmatched junction nucleotides: 21. CDR3 size: 19 residues. In germline, CDR1 is MDHEN, CDR2 SYDVKM. DNA of the CDR3: TGTGCCAGCAGCTTGGTCCCCGGGACAGGGAGACAGAGGGCCTATGGCTACACCTTC. Translating it yields CASSLVPGTGRQRAYGYTF.

This clone was seen only once. V usage is TRBV4-3 and J usage is TRBJ1-6; 8 bases are a match to TRBD1. Germline trimming cut 1 base from V and 6 bases from J; bases unmatched to any gene: 14. The CDR3 is 19 residues long. Germline-derived CDR1 and CDR2 are LGHNA and YSLEER. The CDR3 sequence: CASSQGVAGGNLPNSPLHF. DNA for the CDR3: TGCGCCAGCAGCCAAGGGGTGGCAGGGGGCAATCTCCCTAATTCACCCCTCCACTTT.

This clone has a single count. This chain joins TRBV30 and TRBJ1-6; tentative D call: TRBD1 (5 bases). The CDR3 totals 14 residues. Trimming removed 0 bases at V and 7 bases at J, with 10 bases between. CDR1 is GTSNPN and CDR2 is SVGIG in the germline V gene (reference sequence). The CDR3 reads CAWSVRGVNSPLHF. CDR3 coding DNA: TGTGCCTGGAGTGTACGAGGGGTAAATTCACCCCTCCACTTT. The full variable domain, completed using reference TRBV30 and TRBJ1-6, is SQTIHQWPATLVQPVGSPLSLECTVEGTSNPNLYWYRQAAGRGLQLLFYSVGIGQISSEVPQNLSASRPQDRQFILSSKKLLLSDSGFYLCAWSVRGVNSPLHFGNGTRLTVT.

The V call is TRBV2, the J call TRBJ2-1, with D possibly being TRBD1 or TRBD2 (5 bases each). The germline V gene encodes CDR1 SNHLY and CDR2 FYNNEI. V shed 1 base and J shed 5 bases, with 9 bases lying between them. The CDR3 runs 14 residues. The CDR3 DNA is TGTGCCAGCAGTGAAGTTCAGGGAGACAATGAGCAGTTCTTC. It encodes CASSEVQGDNEQFF.

The chain employs TRBV9 and TRBJ2-3; D gene ambiguous. The CDR3 has 16 amino acids. Trimming pared 4 bases from V and 5 bases from J, leaving 20 bases between. Germline CDR1 reads SGDLS; CDR2 reads YYNGEE. The CDR3 protein is CASSSPGGRGIDTQYF. CDR3 DNA sequence: TGTGCCAGCAGCTCCCCCGGTGGCAGAGGCATAGATACGCAGTATTTT.

This clone was detected once. V and J are TRBV30 and TRBJ2-5; no firm D call. CDR1 is GTSNPN and CDR2 is SVGIG in the germline V gene (reference sequence). Trimming removed 3 bases at V and 4 bases at J, with 9 bases between. The CDR3 spans 12 residues. In nucleotides, the CDR3 is TGTGCCTGGAGCCGTTTAGGAGAGACCCAGTACTTC. It is translated as CAWSRLGETQYF.

This rearrangement joins TRBV12-3 or TRBV12-4 to TRBJ1-5; no definite D call. Trimming pared 3 bases from V and 4 bases from J, leaving 7 bases between. The CDR3 is 13 residues long. The CDR3: CASSFDGNQPQHF. For the CDR3, the DNA is TGTGCCAGCAGTTTCGACGGGAATCAGCCCCAGCATTTT.

For the CDR3, the DNA is TGTGCCAGCAGCAGCAGGGGAATGGCTAATGAAAAACTGTTTTTT. As protein: CASSSRGMANEKLFF. This chain connects TRBV5-4 to TRBJ1-4; D may be TRBD1 (6 bases). There are 15 residues in the CDR3. Germline values: CDR1 SGHNT, CDR2 YYREEE (reference sequence). V lost 4 bases and J lost 3, with 13 bases in between.

The chain carries TRBV9 and TRBJ2-7; 7 positions agree with TRBD2. The CDR3 spans 15 residues. With V trimmed by 0 bases and J by 5 bases, 8 bases remained unmatched. CDR1 is SGDLS and CDR2 is YYNGEE in the germline V gene. The CDR3 DNA reads as TGTGCCAGCAGCGTAGAAGGACTAGGGTTCCACGAGCAGTACTTC. Amino acid sequence: CASSVEGLGFHEQYF.

CDR3 residues: CASSQESAGAGTDTQYF. The DNA for the CDR3 is TGCGCCAGCAGCCAAGAATCAGCGGGAGCCGGGACAGATACGCAGTATTTT. V and J are TRBV4-1 and TRBJ2-3, with TRBD2 identical over 8 bases. Germline values: CDR1 MGHRA, CDR2 YSYEKL. Trimming at V came to 0 bases and at J to 3 bases, leaving 8 bases not matched to a gene. This CDR3 has 17 amino acids.